This T cell receptor beta chain was sequenced in a study of shared clonotypes between healthy human individuals. Germline CDR1 reads WNHNN; CDR2 reads SYGVQD (reference sequence). With 8 bases removed from V and 0 bases from J, the gap between germline ends came to 8 bases. This CDR3 comprises 13 residues. The repertoire was sequenced with immunoSEQ multiplex PCR; TCRdb's copy has only in-frame clones and lacks some. Among some 2,500,000 clones listed, roughly 92% were seen once. The rearrangement joins TRBV10-1 to TRBJ1-5; the D gene is possibly TRBD1 (5 bases). This TCR was recovered from a man aged 18-30 years in good health. Some clones in this sample may be carry-over from other donors' samples. The sequenced sample was naive CD4+ T cells from PBMCs. As for subset: CD45RA+ positively selected. This CDR3 reads CASSRDSNQPQHF. DNA of the CDR3: TGCGCCAGCTCCAGGGATAGCAATCAGCCCCAGCATTTT.